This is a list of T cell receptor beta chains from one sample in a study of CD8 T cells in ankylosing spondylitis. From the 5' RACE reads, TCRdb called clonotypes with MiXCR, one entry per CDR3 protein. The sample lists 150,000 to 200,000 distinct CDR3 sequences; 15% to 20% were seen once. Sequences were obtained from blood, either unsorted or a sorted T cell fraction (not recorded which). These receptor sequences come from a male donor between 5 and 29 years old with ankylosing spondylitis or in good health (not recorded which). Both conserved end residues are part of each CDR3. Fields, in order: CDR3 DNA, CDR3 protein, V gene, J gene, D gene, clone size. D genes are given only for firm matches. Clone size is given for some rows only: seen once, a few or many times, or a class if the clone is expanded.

cdr3_nt: TGTGCCAGCTCACCACTAGGTCGACCAAGCTCCTACAATGAGCAGTTCTTC; cdr3_aa: CASSPLGRPSSYNEQFF; v_call: TRBV18; j_call: TRBJ2-1; d_call: .; clone_size: few
cdr3_nt: TGCGCCAGCAGCCAAGTTGGGGTCGAGACCCAGTACTTC; cdr3_aa: CASSQVGVETQYF; v_call: TRBV4-1; j_call: TRBJ2-5; d_call: .; clone_size: many
cdr3_nt: TGTGCCAGCAGCTTCGACAGGGGCTCCTACAATGAGCAGTTCTTC; cdr3_aa: CASSFDRGSYNEQFF; v_call: TRBV7-3; j_call: TRBJ2-1; d_call: TRBD1; clone_size: many
cdr3_nt: TGTGCCAGCAGTTACTGGCAGTCCTACAATGAGCAGTTCTTC; cdr3_aa: CASSYWQSYNEQFF; v_call: TRBV6-2/TRBV6-3; j_call: TRBJ2-1; d_call: .; clone_size: .
cdr3_nt: TGTGCCAGCAGTTTTTTAGGGGCAGGGGGTGGCTATGGCTACACCTTC; cdr3_aa: CASSFLGAGGGYGYTF; v_call: TRBV12-3/TRBV12-4; j_call: TRBJ1-2; d_call: TRBD1; clone_size: many
cdr3_nt: TGTGCCAGCAGCTACGGGACCCTGGAGACCCAGTACTTC; cdr3_aa: CASSYGTLETQYF; v_call: TRBV11-3; j_call: TRBJ2-5; d_call: .; clone_size: .
cdr3_nt: TGCAGCGTTGAAGTGCACACCGGGGAGCTGTTTTTT; cdr3_aa: CSVEVHTGELFF; v_call: TRBV29-1; j_call: TRBJ2-2; d_call: .; clone_size: many
cdr3_nt: TGTGCCAGCAGAGGGAGCGGGAGGGGGTACAATGAGCAGTTCTTC; cdr3_aa: CASRGSGRGYNEQFF; v_call: TRBV27; j_call: TRBJ2-1; d_call: TRBD2; clone_size: many
cdr3_nt: TGTGCCAGCAGTCGACAGAACTACGAGCAGTACTTC; cdr3_aa: CASSRQNYEQYF; v_call: TRBV2; j_call: TRBJ2-7; d_call: .; clone_size: many
cdr3_nt: TGTGCCACCAGCAGAGATACCCGGAATGAGCAGTTCTTC; cdr3_aa: CATSRDTRNEQFF; v_call: TRBV15; j_call: TRBJ2-1; d_call: .; clone_size: few
cdr3_nt: TGTGCCAGCAGCTACTGGACTAGCGGGAGTTCCTACAATGAGCAGTTCTTC; cdr3_aa: CASSYWTSGSSYNEQFF; v_call: TRBV7-6; j_call: TRBJ2-1; d_call: TRBD2; clone_size: .
cdr3_nt: TGTGCCTGGAGTGTATTGGCGAGGGATGCAACTAATGAAAAACTGTTTTTT; cdr3_aa: CAWSVLARDATNEKLFF; v_call: TRBV30; j_call: TRBJ1-4; d_call: .; clone_size: .
cdr3_nt: TGCGCCAGCAGCTTGTGGGACAGGGAGGGAGATACGCAGTATTTT; cdr3_aa: CASSLWDREGDTQYF; v_call: TRBV5-1; j_call: TRBJ2-3; d_call: TRBD1; clone_size: .
cdr3_nt: TGCGCCAGCAGTCAGGGACAGGGGGAAGAGACCCAGTACTTC; cdr3_aa: CASSQGQGEETQYF; v_call: TRBV5-1; j_call: TRBJ2-5; d_call: TRBD1; clone_size: many
cdr3_nt: TGCGCCAGCAGCTTGGGACCATCTGGCAGGGGGCAAACAGATACGCAGTATTTT; cdr3_aa: CASSLGPSGRGQTDTQYF; v_call: TRBV5-1; j_call: TRBJ2-3; d_call: TRBD1; clone_size: few
cdr3_nt: TGTGCCAGCAGTTACGGGTTCCCCCTCTCTGGGGCCAACGTCCTGACTTTC; cdr3_aa: CASSYGFPLSGANVLTF; v_call: TRBV27; j_call: TRBJ2-6; d_call: .; clone_size: many